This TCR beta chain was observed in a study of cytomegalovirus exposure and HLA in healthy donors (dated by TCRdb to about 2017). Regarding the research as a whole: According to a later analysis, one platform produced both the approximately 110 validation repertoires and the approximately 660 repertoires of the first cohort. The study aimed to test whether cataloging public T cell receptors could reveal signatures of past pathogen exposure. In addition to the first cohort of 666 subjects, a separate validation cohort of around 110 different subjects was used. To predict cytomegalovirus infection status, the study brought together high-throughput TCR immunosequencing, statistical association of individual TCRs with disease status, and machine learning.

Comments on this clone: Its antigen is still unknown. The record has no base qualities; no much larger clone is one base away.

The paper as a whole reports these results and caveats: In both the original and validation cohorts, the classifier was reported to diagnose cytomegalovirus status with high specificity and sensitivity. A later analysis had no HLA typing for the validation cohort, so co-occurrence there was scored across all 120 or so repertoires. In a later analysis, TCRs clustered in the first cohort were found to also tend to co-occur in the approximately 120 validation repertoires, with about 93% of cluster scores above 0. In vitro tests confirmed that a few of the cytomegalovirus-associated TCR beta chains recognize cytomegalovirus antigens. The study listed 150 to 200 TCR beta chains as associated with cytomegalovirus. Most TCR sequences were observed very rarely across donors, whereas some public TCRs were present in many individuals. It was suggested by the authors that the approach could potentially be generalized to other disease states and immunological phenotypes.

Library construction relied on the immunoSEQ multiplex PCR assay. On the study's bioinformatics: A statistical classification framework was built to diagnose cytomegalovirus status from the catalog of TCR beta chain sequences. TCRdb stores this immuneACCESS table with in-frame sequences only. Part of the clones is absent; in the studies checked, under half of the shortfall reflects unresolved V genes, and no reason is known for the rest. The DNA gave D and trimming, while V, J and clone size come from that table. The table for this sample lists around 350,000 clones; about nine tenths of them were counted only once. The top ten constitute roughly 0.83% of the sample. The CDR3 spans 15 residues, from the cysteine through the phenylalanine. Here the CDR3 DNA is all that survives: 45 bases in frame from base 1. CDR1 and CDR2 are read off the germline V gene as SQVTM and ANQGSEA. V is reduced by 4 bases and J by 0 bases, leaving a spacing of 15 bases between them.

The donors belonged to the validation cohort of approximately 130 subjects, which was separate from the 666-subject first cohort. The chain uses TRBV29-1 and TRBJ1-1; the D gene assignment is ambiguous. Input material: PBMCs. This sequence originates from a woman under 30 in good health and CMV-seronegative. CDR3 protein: CSVAMAVRVNTEAFF. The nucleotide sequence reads TGCAGCGTTGCGATGGCAGTCCGGGTGAACACTGAAGCTTTCTTT.